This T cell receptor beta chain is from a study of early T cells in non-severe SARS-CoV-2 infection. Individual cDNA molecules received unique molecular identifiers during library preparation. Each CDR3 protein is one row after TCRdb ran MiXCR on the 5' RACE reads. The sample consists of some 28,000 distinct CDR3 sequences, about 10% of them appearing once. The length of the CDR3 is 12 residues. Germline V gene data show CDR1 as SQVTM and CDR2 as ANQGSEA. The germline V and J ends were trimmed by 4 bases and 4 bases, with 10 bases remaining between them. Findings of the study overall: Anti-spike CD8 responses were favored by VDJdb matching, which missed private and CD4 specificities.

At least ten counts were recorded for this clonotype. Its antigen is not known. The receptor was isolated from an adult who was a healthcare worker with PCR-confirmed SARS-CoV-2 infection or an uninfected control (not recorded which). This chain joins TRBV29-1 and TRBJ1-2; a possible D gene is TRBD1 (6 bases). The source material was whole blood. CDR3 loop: CSVAGGSYGYTF. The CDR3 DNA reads TGCAGCGTTGCTGGGGGCAGCTATGGCTACACCTTC.